This T cell receptor beta chain was captured by sequencing in a study of graft-versus-host responses after intestinal transplantation. Measured with immunoSEQ multiplex PCR; TCRdb has only the in-frame clones, and not every one. The sample lists approximately 130,000 clones; just over 90% were seen once. With respect to this clone: No antigen is known for it.

Germline V gene data show CDR1 as LGHNT and CDR2 as FRNRAP. The germline V and J ends were trimmed by 0 bases and 1 base, with 6 bases remaining between them. The CDR3 sequence is 14 residues long. Source: unstimulated CD4+ T cells sorted from spleen or lymph node cells, taken before intestinal transplant. The V and J genes are TRBV12-5 and TRBJ1-1; D is uncertain. This TCR was sampled from a human donor who received an intestinal transplant. The CDR3 region is CASGLVLENTEAFF. The DNA for the CDR3 is TGTGCTAGTGGTTTGGTACTCGAGAACACTGAAGCTTTCTTT.